The following is a T cell receptor (beta chain) sequence with its context. As yet, its antigen is unknown. The CDR3 extends over 15 amino acids. Per germline, CDR1 SNHLY and CDR2 FYNNEI. These data belong to a study of monozygotic twins with inflammatory bowel disease. Study-wide results and limits: Among T cells, the various subtypes were not distinguishable.

cDNA for each sample came from eight separate reactions. Via template switching, UMIs carrying a 6-nucleotide sample barcode were introduced. From the 5' RACE reads, TCRdb lists one entry per CDR3 protein and no DNA. Found here are more than 75,000 distinct CDR3 sequences; the top ten clones hold about 8%. V usage is TRBV2 and J usage is TRBJ1-5. The sequencing input was blood. This sequence was found in a human donor with ulcerative colitis or Crohn's disease, or a healthy co-twin of an affected twin (not recorded which). The CDR3 reads CASRDSRTKNQPQHF.